This passage covers 18 T cell receptor beta chains from one sample sequenced in a study of blood T cells in healthy people across ages. For the second PCR, which ran for roughly 6 to 11 cycles, a sample-barcoded 5' primer and a J-beta primer mix were used. TCRdb re-called the 5' RACE reads with MiXCR, one entry per CDR3 protein. The sample lists 1,800,000 or so distinct CDR3 sequences; about two fifths were seen once. Sequencing was done on a sample of blood. All receptors come from a human donor in good health.

CDR3 DNA: TGTGCCATCAGTGTTCTGGCAGATAATTCACCCCTCCACTTT. It codes for CAISVLADNSPLHF. This chain connects TRBV10-3 to TRBJ1-6; D is undetermined. The CDR3 is 14 residues long. V lost 4 bases, J lost 5 bases, and 9 bases lay in between. Germline V gene sequence: CDR1 ENHRY, CDR2 SYGVKD.

The table lists this clonotype with a few counts. CDR3 amino acids: CASSSPSRFGDRSGYTF. CDR3 sequence (DNA): TGTGCCAGCAGTTCCCCCTCACGGTTTGGGGACAGAAGTGGCTACACCTTC. The V and J genes are TRBV12-3 or TRBV12-4 and TRBJ1-2; 7 bases line up with TRBD1. Trimming at V came to 4 bases and at J to 7 bases, leaving 18 bases not matched to a gene. This CDR3 comprises 17 residues.

A few counts support this clonotype. This chain uses TRBV6-2 or TRBV6-3 with TRBJ2-1; D is unresolved. This CDR3 has 12 residues. Germline V lookup: CDR1 MNHEY, CDR2 SVGEGT. The V and J ends lost 0 bases and 13 bases respectively, with 10 bases between them. CDR3 residues: CASSYSLQIQFF. In DNA, the CDR3 is TGTGCCAGCAGTTACTCGCTCCAGATTCAGTTCTTC.

A word on this clonotype: This may stem from a read error, because a much larger clone lies one nucleotide away. The V call is TRBV4-3, the J call TRBJ1-2; D not certain. The CDR3 runs 12 residues. Germline V lookup: CDR1 LGHNA, CDR2 YSLEER. CDR3 sequence: CAGSQGGRDYTF. CDR3 nucleotides: TGCGCCGGCAGCCAAGGAGGGCGCGACTACACCTTC.

The V gene is TRBV6-5, the J gene TRBJ2-5; D is undetermined. The CDR3 runs 12 residues. Germline V gene sequence: CDR1 MNHEY, CDR2 SVGAGI. V lost 4 bases to trimming and J lost 9 bases, with 12 bases between them. CDR3 coding DNA: TGTGCCAGCAGTTCTGACGTGGAGCCCCAGTACTTC. It codes for CASSSDVEPQYF.

Only a few counts were recorded for this clonotype. This sequence joins TRBV28 and TRBJ2-7, with TRBD2 matching 13 bases. The length of the CDR3 is 14 residues. Germline V CDR1 and CDR2: MDHEN, SYDVKM. After removal of 6 bases from V and 6 bases from J, the junction contained 5 bases not matched to a gene. CDR3 in amino acids: CASSAGLAGSEQYF. The CDR3 coding sequence is TGTGCCAGCAGCGCGGGACTAGCGGGGAGCGAGCAGTACTTC.

The rearrangement uses TRBV6-5 and TRBJ2-3, with a possible D match to TRBD2 (5 bases). Trimming removed 2 bases at V and 5 bases at J, with 11 bases between. Germline V CDR1 and CDR2: MNHEY, SVGAGI. CDR3 length: 14 residues. This chain's CDR3 is CASSYGGRIDTQYF. The CDR3 DNA reads TGTGCCAGCAGTTACGGCGGGCGGATAGATACGCAGTATTTT.

This clonotype was detected only a few times. The chain links TRBV20-1 to TRBJ2-1; 12 bases match TRBD2. The CDR3 is 18 amino acids. CDR1 is DFQATT, CDR2 SNEGSKA, per germline (reference sequence). Unmatched junction bases numbered 10, after V lost 2 bases and J lost 2 bases. Here the CDR3 DNA reads TGCAGTGCTAGAATCGGACTAGCGGGGAATCTTCCCTACAATGAGCAGTTCTTC. Residues: CSARIGLAGNLPYNEQFF.

This clonotype occurred once. The chain is built from TRBV4-2 and TRBJ1-5; D not resolved. V shed 4 bases and J shed 0 bases, with 16 bases lying between them. Germline loops: CDR1 LGHNA, CDR2 YNFKEQ. CDR3 length: 17 residues. The CDR3 spells CASSPDGVGASNQPQHF. The CDR3 coding sequence is TGTGCCAGCAGCCCAGACGGGGTAGGAGCTAGCAATCAGCCCCAGCATTTT.

The chain uses TRBV6-6 and TRBJ2-5; 9 positions agree with TRBD1. CDR1 MNHNY and CDR2 SVGAGI come from the germline V gene (reference sequence). Germline trimming cut 6 bases from V and 2 bases from J; bases unmatched to any gene: 7. This CDR3 comprises 15 residues. Written as DNA, the CDR3 is TGTGCCAGCAGAACGGACAGGGGACCACAAGAGACCCAGTACTTC. Residues: CASRTDRGPQETQYF.

The chain joins TRBV7-2 to TRBJ1-1; D remains ambiguous. Deletions cut 6 bases from V and 3 bases from J, with 11 bases between. The CDR3 runs to 13 residues. Germline CDR1 and CDR2: SGHTA and FQGNSA. CDR3 nucleotide sequence: TGTGCCAGCAGAAATCGGGTTGACACTGAAGCTTTCTTT. Its translation: CASRNRVDTEAFF.

In its sample, this clonotype was seen a few times. The chain couples TRBV27 to TRBJ1-1; 8 bases line up with TRBD1. V shed 6 bases and J 1 base; nucleotides not matched to a gene: 10. This CDR3 has 16 residues. The V gene's germline CDR1 is MNHEY and CDR2 SMNVEV (reference sequence). In nucleotides, the CDR3 is TGTGCCAGCAGCCCCGGGACAGGTCATTCGAACACTGAAGCTTTCTTT. Its translation is CASSPGTGHSNTEAFF.

This rearrangement joins TRBV6-2 or TRBV6-3 to TRBJ1-1; D is possibly TRBD1 (5 bases). This CDR3 region has 15 residues. Germline-derived CDR1 and CDR2 are MNHEY and SVGEGT. V was trimmed by 1 base and J by 3 bases, leaving 12 bases between them. CDR3 sequence: CASSYLGTPDTEAFF. In DNA, the CDR3 is TGTGCCAGCAGTTACTTGGGGACCCCTGACACTGAAGCTTTCTTT.

V gene TRBV9 combines with J gene TRBJ1-1; D might be TRBD1 (5 bases). The CDR3 consists of 14 residues. The ends were cut back, 0 bases at V and 6 bases at J, with 12 bases in the middle. Germline assignment: CDR1 SGDLS and CDR2 YYNGEE. The CDR3 DNA sequence: TGTGCCAGCAGCGTAGAAGGGGTGAGGGCTGAAGCTTTCTTT. Translated, it gives CASSVEGVRAEAFF.

The table lists this clonotype with a few counts. V and J are TRBV14 and TRBJ1-2, with D hard to call. The V and J ends lost 4 bases and 7 bases respectively, with 7 bases between them. Per germline, CDR1 SGHDN and CDR2 FVKESK. The CDR3 is made up of 11 amino acids. This chain's CDR3 is CASSPGIGYTF. Written as DNA, the CDR3 is TGTGCCAGCAGCCCCGGGATTGGCTACACCTTC.

The chain joins TRBV19 to TRBJ2-4, with D unclear. The last part of the DNA fits TRBJ2-5 better; the J call may be wrong. CDR1 LNHDA and CDR2 SQIVND come from the germline V gene (reference sequence). CDR3 length equals 14 residues. The CDR3 nucleotides are TGTGCCAGTTCCCAGAGCCAGGCAGAAGAGACCCAGTACTTC. Protein product: CASSQSQAEETQYF.

This clonotype has more than one count but fewer than ten. DNA of the CDR3: TGTGCCAGCAGCTTAGGGCACGGGGAAGTCTATGGCTACACCTTC. It specifies CASSLGHGEVYGYTF. The rearrangement joins TRBV7-2 to TRBJ1-2; D gene ambiguous. Germline V gene sequence: CDR1 SGHTA, CDR2 FQGNSA. Trimming took off 1 base at V and 4 bases at J, with 13 bases between the two ends. The CDR3 totals 15 residues.

This clonotype was observed a few times. The V gene is TRBV5-1, the J gene TRBJ1-1; D possibly corresponds to TRBD1 (5 bases). This CDR3 has 14 amino acids. Germline CDR1 and CDR2: SGHRS and YFSETQ. V lost 6 bases to trimming and J lost 1 base, with 13 bases between them. CDR3 in DNA: TGCGCCAGCAAATCGGAGGGGCAGAACACTGAAGCTTTCTTT. This gives the protein CASKSEGQNTEAFF.